Below, 31 T cell receptor beta chains from the same sample are listed, as sequenced in a study of patients and donors after allogeneic stem cell transplantation (dated by TCRdb to about 2020). Receptor amplification or capture employed RT-PCR. Instrument on record: NextSeq 550. TCRdb reprocessing: public reads trimmed at Q25 with fastp, clones called with MiXCR, in-frame beta chains kept. For every CDR3 protein sequence, its rows merge into one entry that carries the most common genes and DNA. This sample lists 190,000 or so distinct CDR3 sequences; roughly two fifths were detected once. About 9.9% of the sample is held by the ten biggest clonotypes. The sequenced sample was blood, either unsorted or a sorted T cell fraction (not recorded which). The source of these receptors is a human donor who was either an allogeneic HSCT recipient or a stem cell or donor lymphocyte infusion donor (not recorded which). It is not recorded whose cells these are; they may come from a transplant donor.

This clonotype came up once. The chain has TRBV12-3 or TRBV12-4 and TRBJ2-2, with 8 nucleotides matching TRBD1. V shed 7 bases, J shed 5 bases, and the junction held 9 bases outside the gene matches. The CDR3 is made up of 15 amino acids. The CDR3 spells CASIPGQGWTGELFF. As DNA, the CDR3 is TGTGCCAGCATCCCTGGACAGGGATGGACCGGGGAGCTGTTTTTT.

V is TRBV24-1 and J is TRBJ1-1; maybe TRBD1 (6 bases). Germline V CDR1 and CDR2: KGHDR, SFDVKD. This CDR3 has 15 residues. Trimming stripped 4 bases from V and 3 bases from J, with 14 bases between. CDR3: CATSDNRVGDTEAFF. DNA of the CDR3: TGTGCCACCAGTGACAACAGGGTAGGGGACACTGAAGCTTTCTTT.

This chain links TRBV9 with TRBJ1-2; 11 bases are a match to TRBD1. The CDR3 contains 15 residues. The V and J ends lost 1 base and 8 bases, in that order; junction bases with no gene match: 7. CDR1 SGDLS and CDR2 YYNGEE come from the germline V gene. The DNA of the CDR3 is TGTGCCAGCAGCGTAAAATGGACAGGGGGCGAAGGCTACACCTTC. Translated, it gives CASSVKWTGGEGYTF.

This clonotype was detected a few times. The V and J genes are TRBV12-3 or TRBV12-4 and TRBJ1-6, with TRBD1 matching over 7 bases. The ends lost 2 bases at V and 10 bases at J; junction bases unmatched: 5. This CDR3 has 14 residues. This CDR3 reads CASSLTGDGSPLHF. CDR3 DNA: TGTGCCAGCAGTTTAACAGGGGACGGGTCACCCCTCCACTTT.

The J gene is TRBJ2-1, the V gene TRBV6-5; TRBD2 aligns across 7 bases. The CDR3 totals 16 residues. Unmatched junction bases numbered 11, after V lost 6 bases and J lost 3 bases. The V gene's germline CDR1 is MNHEY and CDR2 SVGAGI. The CDR3 region is CASRRNRRGDYNEQFF. The CDR3, as DNA: TGTGCCAGCAGGCGCAACCGACGGGGGGACTACAATGAGCAGTTCTTC.

The chain couples TRBV7-2 to TRBJ1-5; TRBD1 aligns across 7 bases. The CDR3 spans 15 residues. V shed 5 bases, J shed 4 bases, and the junction held 8 bases outside the gene matches. Germline loops: CDR1 SGHTA, CDR2 FQGNSA. In DNA, the CDR3 is TGTGCCAGCAGCCCGACGGACAGGCGGAATCAGCCCCAGCATTTT. This encodes CASSPTDRRNQPQHF.

In its sample, this clonotype was seen a few times. This rearrangement joins TRBV5-1 to TRBJ1-3; maybe TRBD1 (5 bases). The CDR3 loop spans 15 amino acids. Germline assignment: CDR1 SGHRS and CDR2 YFSETQ. The ends were cut back, 6 bases at V and 1 base at J, with 14 bases in the middle. As DNA, the CDR3 is TGCGCCAGCACCCCCAGTGCAGGGTCTGGAAACACCATATATTTT. Its translation is CASTPSAGSGNTIYF.

The rearrangement links TRBV4-2 to TRBJ2-5; the match to TRBD2 covers 9 bases. The V gene end was trimmed by 2 bases and the J gene end by 1 base; junction bases not matched to a gene: 5. This CDR3 comprises 16 residues. Germline CDR1 is LGHNA and CDR2 is YNFKEQ. DNA of the CDR3: TGTGCCAGCAGCCAACTAGCGGGAACCGTCCAAGAGACCCAGTACTTC. Its translation is CASSQLAGTVQETQYF.

This clonotype was observed a handful of times. The chain employs TRBV12-3 or TRBV12-4 and TRBJ2-4; tentative D call: TRBD1 (6 bases). The CDR3 totals 15 residues. V lost 3 bases to trimming and J lost 0 bases, with 9 bases between them. For the CDR3, the DNA is TGTGCCAGCAGTTTTACAGGGTTAGCCAAAAACATTCAGTACTTC. The encoded protein is CASSFTGLAKNIQYF.

This chain uses TRBV4-3 with TRBJ2-1; D may correspond to TRBD1 or TRBD2 (5 bases each). Germline V gives CDR1 LGHNA, CDR2 YSLEER. Trimming removed 0 bases at V and 0 bases at J, with 12 bases between. The CDR3 is 17 residues long. CDR3 region: CASSQDGGLRSYNEQFF. As DNA, the CDR3 is TGCGCCAGCAGCCAAGATGGGGGTTTACGCTCCTACAATGAGCAGTTCTTC.

The chain recombines TRBV12-3 or TRBV12-4 with TRBJ1-1; D is ambiguous. V shed 3 bases and J shed 5 bases, with 7 bases lying between them. This CDR3 has 12 amino acids. The DNA of the CDR3 is TGTGCCAGCAGTTTCGCCAGAACTGAAGCTTTCTTT. Its translation: CASSFARTEAFF.

CDR3 region: CASSSDPNQPQHF. The CDR3 nucleotides are TGCGCCAGCAGTTCCGATCCTAATCAGCCCCAGCATTTT. This rearrangement joins TRBV5-1 to TRBJ1-5; no definite D call. Germline values: CDR1 SGHRS, CDR2 YFSETQ. The length of the CDR3 is 13 residues. The V end was cut by 5 bases, the J end by 4 bases, with 10 bases between.

The CDR3 region is CASSSPSGGDDTQYF. The CDR3 region has the DNA TGTGCCAGCAGCTCCCCTAGCGGGGGGGACGATACGCAGTATTTT. The chain combines TRBV7-9 with TRBJ2-3; 12 bases agree with TRBD2. The germline gives CDR1 SEHNR, CDR2 FQNEAQ (reference sequence). This CDR3 has 15 residues. V lost 4 bases and J lost 6; bases outside the gene matches: 5.

The chain uses TRBV20-1 and TRBJ1-4; D perhaps matches TRBD1 (6 bases). V was cut by 3 bases and J by 6 bases, with 11 bases left in between. Germline V gene data show CDR1 as DFQATT and CDR2 as SNEGSKA (reference sequence). The CDR3 is 13 amino acids. The CDR3 here is CSASGGGDEKLFF. The CDR3, as DNA: TGCAGTGCTAGCGGAGGGGGTGATGAAAAACTGTTTTTT.

V and J are TRBV6-6 and TRBJ1-3; 8 bases align to TRBD1. The CDR3 loop spans 17 amino acids. Germline V lookup: CDR1 MNHNY, CDR2 SVGAGI (reference sequence). J gave up 0 bases and V 5 bases, and 9 bases lay outside the gene matches. CDR3 amino acids: CASSPPDRGLSGNTIYF. Here the CDR3 DNA reads TGTGCCAGCAGTCCCCCCGACAGGGGCCTCTCTGGAAACACCATATATTTT.

This clonotype appeared a few times. This sequence joins TRBV18 and TRBJ1-6; the D gene is possibly TRBD1 (5 bases). In germline, CDR1 is KGHSH, CDR2 LQKENI. The V end was cut by 0 bases, the J end by 7 bases, with 13 bases between. This CDR3 spans 16 amino acids. Here the CDR3 DNA reads TGTGCCAGCTCACCACCGGTTCAGGGAAGAAATTCACCCCTCCACTTT. Protein: CASSPPVQGRNSPLHF.

This sequence joins TRBV30 and TRBJ2-1, with 7 bases fitting TRBD1. CDR3 length: 16 residues. The ends lost 1 base at V and 4 bases at J; junction bases unmatched: 10. Germline-derived CDR1 and CDR2 are GTSNPN and SVGIG (reference sequence). The CDR3 DNA sequence: TGTGCCTGGAGTGAGATGGGACAGAGTACTTACAATGAGCAGTTCTTC. Encoded protein: CAWSEMGQSTYNEQFF.

The chain carries TRBV5-1 and TRBJ1-2; 10 bases are a match to TRBD1. Germline lookup yields CDR1 SGHRS and CDR2 YFSETQ. The CDR3 spans 14 residues. V lost 4 bases to trimming and J lost 5 bases; unmatched junction nucleotides: 5. In DNA, the CDR3 is TGCGCCAGCAGCCGGGACAGGGGACCTTATGGCTACACCTTC. Translating gives CASSRDRGPYGYTF.

The chain recombines TRBV5-1 with TRBJ2-2, with 8 bases lining up with TRBD1. Germline V lookup: CDR1 SGHRS, CDR2 YFSETQ. With 4 bases clipped from V and 4 bases from J, the junction kept 3 bases outside the gene matches. The CDR3 has 14 residues. DNA for the CDR3: TGCGCCAGCAGCAGGGACAGGACCACCGGGGAGCTGTTTTTT. This codes for CASSRDRTTGELFF.

In its sample, this clonotype was seen a few times. V usage is TRBV27 and J usage is TRBJ1-5; D ambiguous. V was trimmed by 1 base and J by 6 bases, leaving 10 bases between them. Germline CDR1 reads MNHEY; CDR2 reads SMNVEV (reference sequence). The length of the CDR3 is 14 residues. The CDR3 protein is CASSLYGVGQPQHF. The CDR3 DNA follows: TGTGCCAGCAGTTTATACGGGGTGGGTCAGCCCCAGCATTTT.

In this sample, this clonotype turned up a few times. The chain employs TRBV7-2 and TRBJ1-4; D unclear. The CDR3 runs 15 residues. V was clipped by 1 base and J by 1 base, with 7 bases between them. Germline V gene data show CDR1 as SGHTA and CDR2 as FQGNSA. The CDR3 loop is CASSLVGVTNEKLFF. For the CDR3, the DNA is TGTGCCAGCAGCTTAGTTGGGGTAACTAATGAAAAACTGTTTTTT.

The gene calls are TRBV29-1 and TRBJ2-1; no reliable D call. From germline, CDR1 is SQVTM and CDR2 ANQGSEA. The CDR3 length is 13 residues. Trimming took 4 bases from V and 2 from J, leaving 9 bases between them. The CDR3 loop is CSVARFPYNEQFF. CDR3 coding DNA: TGCAGCGTTGCTAGGTTCCCCTACAATGAGCAGTTCTTC.

There are a few counts of this clonotype. The DNA of the CDR3 is TGCGCCAGCAGCCTGGGGACAGGGCGCGGGGAGCTGTTTTTT. This translates into CASSLGTGRGELFF. The rearrangement uses TRBV5-1 and TRBJ2-2, with TRBD1 matching over 9 bases. The CDR3 is made up of 14 amino acids. Germline V gene sequence: CDR1 SGHRS, CDR2 YFSETQ. The V gene end was trimmed by 4 bases and the J gene end by 7 bases; junction bases not matched to a gene: 5.

The chain carries TRBV5-1 and TRBJ2-4; D is possibly TRBD1 (5 bases). V was pared by 4 bases and J by 5 bases, with 13 bases between. The CDR3 contains 14 residues. Germline CDR1 is SGHRS and CDR2 is YFSETQ. CDR3 in amino acids: CASSLMGQENIQYF. CDR3 coding DNA: TGCGCCAGCAGCCTAATGGGGCAGGAAAACATTCAGTACTTC.

This chain links TRBV24-1 with TRBJ1-5, with D hard to call. The CDR3 has 14 amino acids. Trimming pared 5 bases from V and 6 bases from J, leaving 13 bases between. From germline, CDR1 is KGHDR and CDR2 SFDVKD. The CDR3 DNA is TGTGCCACCAGTGTTCGGGGAGGCGGTCAGCCCCAGCATTTT. It translates to CATSVRGGGQPQHF.

The V gene is TRBV28, the J gene TRBJ1-5; no reliable D call. V lost 6 bases to trimming and J lost 3 bases, with 15 bases between them. From germline, CDR1 is MDHEN and CDR2 SYDVKM. CDR3 length: 15 amino acids. The CDR3 nucleotides read TGTGCCAGCAGACCGACACAGAACCCCAATCAGCCCCAGCATTTT. This codes for CASRPTQNPNQPQHF.

This clonotype was counted between two and nine times. The chain links TRBV12-3 or TRBV12-4 to TRBJ1-1, with D hard to call. V was cut by 3 bases and J by 1 base, with 9 bases left in between. The CDR3 extends over 14 amino acids. The CDR3 loop is CASSFWAANTEAFF. The DNA of the CDR3 is TGTGCCAGCAGTTTCTGGGCTGCGAACACTGAAGCTTTCTTT.

This chain uses TRBV5-1 with TRBJ1-6, with 7 bases fitting TRBD1. Germline V gene data show CDR1 as SGHRS and CDR2 as YFSETQ. V dropped 4 bases and J dropped 7; count of bases not matched to a gene: 8. CDR3 length: 15 amino acids. This CDR3 is CASSTGGQPNSPLHF. The CDR3 DNA reads TGCGCCAGCAGCACGGGGGGACAGCCGAATTCACCCCTCCACTTT.

Here the CDR3 DNA reads TGCAGTGCTAGAGTGCCAGGGCATGGCTACACCTTC. Translation gives CSARVPGHGYTF. The rearrangement links TRBV20-1 to TRBJ1-2, with a tentative D call TRBD1 (5 bases). The ends were cut back, 1 base at V and 6 bases at J, with 9 bases in the middle. The CDR3 consists of 12 residues. Germline V CDR1 and CDR2: DFQATT, SNEGSKA (reference sequence).

The chain couples TRBV13 to TRBJ2-1, with 9 nucleotides matching TRBD2. Looked up from germline, CDR1 is PRHDT and CDR2 is FYEKMQ (reference sequence). V dropped 5 bases and J dropped 7; count of bases not matched to a gene: 15. The CDR3 is 17 amino acids. CDR3 coding DNA: TGTGCCAGCAGCCCCCCTAGGGCGGGGGGGCTGGGTAATGAGCAGTTCTTC. Its protein product is CASSPPRAGGLGNEQFF.

In its sample, this clonotype was seen a few times. V usage is TRBV29-1 and J usage is TRBJ2-3; weak D call: TRBD2 (5 bases). V lost 2 bases to trimming and J lost 2 bases, with 11 bases between them. CDR1 is SQVTM, CDR2 ANQGSEA, per germline. The CDR3 has 14 amino acids. CDR3 sequence reads: CSVEPQDSTDTQYF. CDR3 bases: TGCAGCGTTGAACCGCAGGACTCCACAGATACGCAGTATTTT.